These 10 T cell receptor beta chains originate from one sample sequenced in a study of T cell responses to AZD1222 COVID-19 vaccine (dated by TCRdb to the early 2020s). The sample's time point label, in plain terms: baseline before first vaccination. To prepare the library, the immunoSEQ multiplex PCR assay was applied. Imported from immuneACCESS, the table was reduced by TCRdb to in-frame sequences with V and J called. These copies leave out some clones; in studies compared against another copy, an unresolved V gene accounts for under half, and the cause of the remainder is not known. The sample table contains about 97,000 clones; only one count was recorded for 85% to 90% of them. The top ten clones comprise 6.5% to 8% of the sample. Here the sequenced sample was peripheral blood, taken on day 0 of AZD1222 vaccination. Receptors originate from an adult in good health.

The chain carries TRBV19 and TRBJ2-5; 7 nucleotides line up with TRBD2. The CDR3 consists of 14 residues. From germline, CDR1 is LNHDA and CDR2 SQIVND (reference sequence). V was pared by 1 base and J by 5 bases, with 4 bases of the junction left unmatched. CDR3 residues: CASSIGGGDETQYF. CDR3 nucleotides: TGTGCCAGTAGTATAGGGGGAGGGGATGAGACCCAGTACTTC.

J is TRBJ2-2 and V is TRBV5-1, with TRBD1 matching 9 bases. V gave up 6 bases and J gave up 3 bases; unmatched junction bases: 6. The CDR3 spans 15 residues. Looked up from germline, CDR1 is SGHRS and CDR2 is YFSETQ. CDR3 sequence reads: CASNRDRADTGELFF. The CDR3 DNA reads as TGCGCCAGCAACCGGGACAGGGCGGACACCGGGGAGCTGTTTTTT.

V and J are TRBV25-1 and TRBJ1-2, with 7 positions matching TRBD1. Germline V CDR1 and CDR2: MGHDK, SYGVNS. The CDR3 runs to 15 residues. The trim removed 8 bases at V and 7 bases at J, leaving 16 bases unmatched. The CDR3 bases are TGTGCCAGCGGATCCCCTGACAGGGAGTCGGGTGGCTACACCTTC. This sequence encodes CASGSPDRESGGYTF.

The chain recombines TRBV18 with TRBJ2-7; 8 bases map to TRBD2. The CDR3 runs to 14 residues. CDR1 is KGHSH, CDR2 LQKENI, per germline. The J segment lost 0 bases and the V segment lost 3 bases, leaving 1 base of the junction unmatched. CDR3 in amino acids: CASSPLAGSYEQYF. The CDR3 nucleotides read TGTGCCAGCTCACCGCTAGCGGGCTCCTACGAGCAGTACTTC.

The J gene is TRBJ2-5, the V gene TRBV6-2 or TRBV6-3; tentatively, D is TRBD2 (7 bases). This CDR3 is 15 amino acids long. CDR1 is MNHEY and CDR2 is SVGEGT in the germline V gene. Trimming removed 2 bases at V and 2 bases at J, with 12 bases between. The CDR3 reads CASSYGGASQETQYF. The CDR3 DNA reads as TGTGCCAGCAGTTACGGGGGGGCCTCTCAAGAGACCCAGTACTTC.

Here the CDR3 DNA reads TGTGCCAGCAGTCCCTGGGGTGCGGGGTCCTTAAGGACGCAGTATTTT. It is translated as CASSPWGAGSLRTQYF. This sequence joins TRBV6-2 or TRBV6-3 and TRBJ2-3; D is perhaps TRBD2 (6 bases). Germline V gives CDR1 MNHEY, CDR2 SVGEGT. V was cut by 5 bases and J by 9 bases, with 24 bases left in between. The CDR3 has 16 residues.

The count of this clone is one. The chain employs TRBV7-2 and TRBJ2-7; 14 nucleotides line up with TRBD2. Per the germline V gene, CDR1 is SGHTA and CDR2 is FQGNSA. There are 18 residues in the CDR3. V shed 5 bases and J 2 bases; nucleotides not matched to a gene: 11. The CDR3 DNA follows: TGTGCCAGCAGCGACCTCTTGACTAGCGGGGGGGGCCCCTACGAGCAGTACTTC. It codes for CASSDLLTSGGGPYEQYF.

This clone came up a few times. The chain has TRBV7-9 and TRBJ1-1; D perhaps matches TRBD1 (5 bases). V was shortened by 5 bases and J by 4 bases, with 11 bases between the two germline ends. The CDR3 length is 13 residues. Germline CDR1 reads SEHNR; CDR2 reads FQNEAQ (reference sequence). The CDR3 here is CASSPGGFTEAFF. The DNA of the CDR3 is TGTGCCAGCAGCCCGGGGGGGTTCACTGAAGCTTTCTTT.

This clone was recorded once. The chain uses TRBV28 and TRBJ2-1; 9 nucleotides align to TRBD2. J gave up 9 bases and V 3 bases, and 12 bases lay outside the gene matches. This CDR3 spans 16 amino acids. Germline values: CDR1 MDHEN, CDR2 SYDVKM. Here the CDR3 reads CASSFGASGTGGEQFF. The CDR3 bases are TGTGCCAGCAGTTTTGGTGCTAGCGGGACCGGTGGTGAGCAGTTCTTC.

J is TRBJ2-7 and V is TRBV25-1; D not certain. V lost 1 base, J lost 3 bases, and 13 bases lay in between. There are 15 residues in the CDR3. The V gene's germline CDR1 is MGHDK and CDR2 SYGVNS. This CDR3 is CASSELGRSFYEQYF. As DNA, the CDR3 is TGTGCCAGCAGTGAATTAGGCAGGAGCTTCTACGAGCAGTACTTC.